Below, 13 T cell receptor beta chains from the same sample are listed, as sequenced in a study of T cell responses to AZD1222 COVID-19 vaccine. The assay was immunoSEQ multiplex PCR, and TCRdb's table has in-frame clones only and misses some. The table records 140,000 to 150,000 clones, around 88% of them present only once. The input for sequencing was peripheral blood, taken on day 0 of AZD1222 vaccination. The receptors shown here come from an adult in good health.

This clone was detected once. V gene TRBV5-1 combines with J gene TRBJ2-7, with D possibly being TRBD1 (6 bases). The V and J ends lost 0 bases and 2 bases respectively, with 12 bases between them. The CDR3 length is 15 residues. Germline CDR1 is SGHRS and CDR2 is YFSETQ. CDR3: CASSLGAGVTYEQYF. CDR3 nucleotides: TGCGCCAGCAGCTTGGGGGCAGGGGTTACCTACGAGCAGTACTTC.

The chain couples TRBV27 to TRBJ1-2, with D unclear. The CDR3 loop spans 15 amino acids. Trimming stripped 6 bases from V and 1 base from J, with 15 bases between. Germline loops: CDR1 MNHEY, CDR2 SMNVEV (reference sequence). CDR3 region: CASSPGGGVNYGYTF. For the CDR3, the DNA is TGTGCCAGCAGCCCGGGCGGTGGAGTTAACTATGGCTACACCTTC.

The rearrangement uses TRBV3-1 (or the pseudogene TRBV3-2) and TRBJ2-1; 8 bases are a match to TRBD2. Germline assignment: CDR1 LGHDT and CDR2 YNNKEL (reference sequence). The CDR3 runs to 16 residues. V shed 5 bases and J 9 bases; nucleotides not matched to a gene: 15. Here the CDR3 reads CASSEESGTRKTEQFF. Written as DNA, the CDR3 is TGTGCCAGCAGCGAGGAATCCGGGACTAGAAAGACTGAGCAGTTCTTC.

The CDR3 nucleotides are TGTGCCAGCAGGGAGACAGGGCCCTATAATTCACCCCTCCACTTT. Translating it yields CASRETGPYNSPLHF. The chain uses TRBV28 and TRBJ1-6; 7 positions agree with TRBD1. V was clipped by 6 bases and J by 2 bases; unmatched bases: 4. The CDR3 covers 15 residues. Germline CDR1 and CDR2: MDHEN and SYDVKM.

This rearrangement joins TRBV19 to TRBJ2-1; the D gene is possibly TRBD1 (6 bases). CDR3 length equals 15 residues. Trimming cost V 1 base and J 3 bases, with 10 bases left between them. Germline V gene data show CDR1 as LNHDA and CDR2 as SQIVND (reference sequence). The CDR3 DNA follows: TGTGCCAGTAGTATAGGAGGGGGAATCTACAATGAGCAGTTCTTC. Amino acid sequence: CASSIGGGIYNEQFF.

This clone occurred once. The genes are TRBV18 and TRBJ1-1, with D tentatively TRBD1 (5 bases). CDR1 is KGHSH and CDR2 is LQKENI in the germline V gene. V was clipped by 0 bases and J by 2 bases, with 10 bases between them. The CDR3 runs to 15 residues. The CDR3 coding sequence is TGTGCCAGCTCACCACCGCGGGGGTCTAACACTGAAGCTTTCTTT. Protein product: CASSPPRGSNTEAFF.

The chain employs TRBV7-2 and TRBJ2-5, with D tentatively TRBD1 (5 bases). The CDR3 consists of 14 residues. CDR1 SGHTA and CDR2 FQGNSA come from the germline V gene. Deletions cut 1 base from V and 2 bases from J, with 8 bases between. In DNA, the CDR3 is TGTGCCAGCAGCTTAGGGGGCGATCAAGAGACCCAGTACTTC. It codes for CASSLGGDQETQYF.

The CDR3: CASSGQTKNIQYF. DNA of the CDR3: TGTGCCAGTTCGGGACAGACCAAAAACATTCAGTACTTC. The chain uses TRBV3-1 (or the pseudogene TRBV3-2) and TRBJ2-4; 7 bases match TRBD1. V shed 9 bases, J shed 2 bases, and the junction held 4 bases outside the gene matches. The CDR3 loop spans 13 amino acids. Germline-derived CDR1 and CDR2 are LGHDT and YNNKEL (reference sequence).

This chain joins TRBV2 and TRBJ1-2; 7 nucleotides align to TRBD1. This CDR3 region has 13 residues. Trimming took 5 bases from V and 2 from J; bases not matched to a gene: 2. CDR1 is SNHLY, CDR2 FYNNEI, per germline. The CDR3 DNA reads TGTGCCAGCAGTAAGACAGGGAACTATGGCTACACCTTC. Its protein product is CASSKTGNYGYTF.

This chain connects TRBV7-2 to TRBJ1-1; D is unresolved. With 1 base removed from V and 1 base from J, the gap between germline ends came to 10 bases. The germline V gene has CDR1 SGHTA and CDR2 FQGNSA. The CDR3 has 15 residues. DNA for the CDR3: TGTGCCAGCAGCTTAGTGGCGGGCGCGAACACTGAAGCTTTCTTT. This encodes CASSLVAGANTEAFF. Variable domain in full (rest from reference TRBV7-2 and TRBJ1-1): GAGVSQSPSNKVTEKGKDVELRCDPISGHTALYWYRQSLGQGLEFLIYFQGNSAPDKSGLPSDRFSAERTGGSVSTLTIQRTQQEDSAVYLCASSLVAGANTEAFFGQGTRLTVV.

The J gene is TRBJ2-7, the V gene TRBV11-2, with no clear D. CDR3 length equals 14 residues. The germline gives CDR1 SGHAT, CDR2 FQNNGV. Trimming removed 5 bases from V and 3 bases from J, with 14 bases in between. The CDR3 sequence: CASSRQNRNYEQYF. DNA of the CDR3: TGTGCCAGCAGCCGGCAAAACCGAAACTACGAGCAGTACTTC. Full variable domain (outside the CDR3, taken from reference TRBV11-2 and TRBJ2-7): EAGVAQSPRYKIIEKRQSVAFWCNPISGHATLYWYQQILGQGPKLLIQFQNNGVVDDSQLPKDRFSAERLKGVDSTLKIQPAKLEDSAVYLCASSRQNRNYEQYFGPGTRLTVT.

This clone showed up just once. The chain has TRBV7-3 and TRBJ1-2, with D uncertain. CDR1 and CDR2 (germline): SGHTA, FQGTGA. The ends were cut back, 3 bases at V and 3 bases at J, with 11 bases in the middle. The CDR3 covers 14 residues. The chain's CDR3 is CASSLSSGDYGYTF. As DNA, the CDR3 is TGTGCCAGCAGCTTGAGTTCCGGAGACTATGGCTACACCTTC.

This clone has a count of ten or more. This chain joins TRBV2 and TRBJ2-7; 7 positions agree with TRBD1. Germline V gene lookup returns CDR1 SNHLY and CDR2 FYNNEI. The CDR3 runs 13 residues. After removal of 5 bases from V and 3 bases from J, the junction contained 4 bases not matched to a gene. CDR3 region: CASSPQGLYEQYF. Written as DNA, the CDR3 is TGTGCCAGCAGTCCACAGGGGCTCTACGAGCAGTACTTC.